The clone carrying this TCR beta chain is a singleton in its sample. This entry is derived from a study of blood T cell repertoires in COVID-19. The wider study: Spain, Italy and the United States supplied samples that represented acute and convalescent COVID-19. PBMCs, B-cell-depleted T cells, or T cells were the source of the cDNA or gDNA that made up the material.

Sequencing was performed with immunoSEQ multiplex PCR; in TCRdb, only in-frame clones are kept and a portion is missing. Among tens of thousands of clones listed, roughly 91% were seen once. The CDR3 sequence is 16 residues long. The V gene's germline CDR1 is MGHRA and CDR2 YSYEKL. V was clipped by 0 bases and J by 2 bases, with 11 bases between them. The specimen was peripheral blood. The chain recombines TRBV4-1 with TRBJ1-3, with D perhaps TRBD1 (6 bases). The TCR originated in a human donor in a cohort sampled during active COVID-19. The CDR3 spells CASSQDRDKAGNTIYF. The CDR3, as DNA: TGCGCCAGCAGCCAAGATCGGGACAAGGCTGGAAACACCATATATTTT.